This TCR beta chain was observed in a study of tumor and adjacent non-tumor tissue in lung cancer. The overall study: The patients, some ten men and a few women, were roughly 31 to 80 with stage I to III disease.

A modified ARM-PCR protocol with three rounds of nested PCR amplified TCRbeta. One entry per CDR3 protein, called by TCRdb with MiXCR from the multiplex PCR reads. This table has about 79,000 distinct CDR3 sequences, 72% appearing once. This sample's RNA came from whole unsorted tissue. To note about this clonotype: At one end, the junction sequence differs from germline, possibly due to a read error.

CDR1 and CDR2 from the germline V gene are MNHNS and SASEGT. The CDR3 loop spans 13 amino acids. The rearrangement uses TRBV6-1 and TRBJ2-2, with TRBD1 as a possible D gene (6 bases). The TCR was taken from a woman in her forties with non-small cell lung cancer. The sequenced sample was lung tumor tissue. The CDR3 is CASRHRADGKLLF. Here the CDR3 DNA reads TGTGCCAGCAGGCACAGGGCGGACGGGAAGCTGTTATTT.